Sequencing of this T cell receptor beta chain was carried out in a study of cytomegalovirus exposure and HLA in healthy donors. Study-wide background: The Caucasian-associated ancestry cluster contained roughly four fifths of the approximately 400 genotyped donors.

The CDR3 has 16 residues. Germline V gene sequence: CDR1 SGHRS, CDR2 YFSETQ. V dropped 2 bases and J dropped 1 base, with 13 bases sitting between them. Study conclusions and caveats: There was a cluster of highly shared sequence variants that was likely a sequencing artifact.

A multiplex PCR was run with 60 Vbeta primers and 13 Jbeta primers. Sequencing used immunoSEQ multiplex PCR; TCRdb keeps in-frame clones, though not all of them. The sample holds 130,000 to 150,000 clones, more than 60% seen once. Comment on this clone: What it binds is not known.

The J gene is TRBJ1-3, the V gene TRBV5-1; no definite D call. The clonotype originates from a male donor in good health and CMV-seronegative. The sample comprised PBMCs. In nucleotides, the CDR3 is TGCGCCAGCAGCTTCAACTCACAGTGGTCTGGAAACACCATATATTTT. This encodes CASSFNSQWSGNTIYF. The entire variable domain, with the rest obtained from reference TRBV5-1 and TRBJ1-3, is as follows: KAGVTQTPRYLIKTRGQQVTLSCSPISGHRSVSWYQQTPGQGLQFLFEYFSETQRNKGNFPGRFSGRQFSNSRSEMNVSTLELGDSALYLCASSFNSQWSGNTIYFGEGSWLTVV.